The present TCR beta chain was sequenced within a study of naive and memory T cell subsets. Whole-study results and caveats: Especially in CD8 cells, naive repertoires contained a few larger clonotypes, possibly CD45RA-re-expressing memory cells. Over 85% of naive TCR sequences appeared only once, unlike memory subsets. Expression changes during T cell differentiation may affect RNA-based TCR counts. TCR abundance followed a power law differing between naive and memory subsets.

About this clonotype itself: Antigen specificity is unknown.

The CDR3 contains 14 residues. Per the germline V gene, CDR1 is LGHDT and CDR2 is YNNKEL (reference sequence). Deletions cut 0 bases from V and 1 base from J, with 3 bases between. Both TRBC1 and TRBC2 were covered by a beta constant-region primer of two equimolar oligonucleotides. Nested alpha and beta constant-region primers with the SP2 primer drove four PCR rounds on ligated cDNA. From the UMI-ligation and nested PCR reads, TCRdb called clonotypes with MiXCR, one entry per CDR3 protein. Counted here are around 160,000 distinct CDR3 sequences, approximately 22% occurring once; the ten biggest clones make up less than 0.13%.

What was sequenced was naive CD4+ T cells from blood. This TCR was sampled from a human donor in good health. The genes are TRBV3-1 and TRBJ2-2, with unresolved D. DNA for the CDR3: TGTGCCAGCAGCCAAGACAGGAACACCGGGGAGCTGTTTTTT. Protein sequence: CASSQDRNTGELFF.